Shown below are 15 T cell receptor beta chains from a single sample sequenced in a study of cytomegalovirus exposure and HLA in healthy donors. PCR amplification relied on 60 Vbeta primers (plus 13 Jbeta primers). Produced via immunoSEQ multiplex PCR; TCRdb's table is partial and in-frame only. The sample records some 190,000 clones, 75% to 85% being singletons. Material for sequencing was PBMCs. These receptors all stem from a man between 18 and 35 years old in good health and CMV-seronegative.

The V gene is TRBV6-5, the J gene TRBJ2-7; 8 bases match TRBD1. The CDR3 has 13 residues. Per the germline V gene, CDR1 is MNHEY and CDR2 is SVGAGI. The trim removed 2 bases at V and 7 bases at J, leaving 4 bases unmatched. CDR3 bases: TGTGCCAGCAGTTACACAGGGGGTTGGGAGCAGTACTTC. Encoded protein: CASSYTGGWEQYF.

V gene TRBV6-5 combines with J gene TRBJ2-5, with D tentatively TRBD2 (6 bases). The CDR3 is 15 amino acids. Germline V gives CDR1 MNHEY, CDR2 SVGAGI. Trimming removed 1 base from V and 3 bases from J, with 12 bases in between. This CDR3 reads CASSYWSSGEETQYF. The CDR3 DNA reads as TGTGCCAGCAGTTACTGGTCGTCGGGGGAAGAGACCCAGTACTTC.

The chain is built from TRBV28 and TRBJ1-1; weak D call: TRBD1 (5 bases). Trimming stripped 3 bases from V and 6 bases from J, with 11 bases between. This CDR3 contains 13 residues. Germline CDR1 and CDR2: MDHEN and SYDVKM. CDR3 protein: CASSFVGGPEAFF. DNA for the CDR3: TGTGCCAGCAGTTTCGTCGGGGGACCTGAAGCTTTCTTT.

The CDR3 DNA follows: TGTGCCAGCAGTTTTGAGCTCCACTATGGCTACACCTTC. Protein: CASSFELHYGYTF. The rearrangement uses TRBV28 and TRBJ1-2; unclear D gene. Per the germline V gene, CDR1 is MDHEN and CDR2 is SYDVKM. The V end lost 3 bases, the J end lost 3 bases, and 8 bases lay between the germline ends. This CDR3 contains 13 residues.

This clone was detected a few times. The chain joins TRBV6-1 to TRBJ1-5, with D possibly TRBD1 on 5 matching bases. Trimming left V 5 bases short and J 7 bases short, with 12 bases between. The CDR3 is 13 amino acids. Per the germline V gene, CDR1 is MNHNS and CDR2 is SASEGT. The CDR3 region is CASSLTGKQPQHF. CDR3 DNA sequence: TGTGCCAGCAGTCTTACAGGAAAGCAGCCCCAGCATTTT.

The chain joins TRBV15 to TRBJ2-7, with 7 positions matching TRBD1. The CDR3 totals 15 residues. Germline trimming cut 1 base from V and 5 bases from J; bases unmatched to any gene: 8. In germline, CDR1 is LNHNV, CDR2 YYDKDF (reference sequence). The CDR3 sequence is CATSRARQGIHEQYF. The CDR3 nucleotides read TGTGCCACCAGCAGAGCCCGACAGGGTATCCACGAGCAGTACTTC.

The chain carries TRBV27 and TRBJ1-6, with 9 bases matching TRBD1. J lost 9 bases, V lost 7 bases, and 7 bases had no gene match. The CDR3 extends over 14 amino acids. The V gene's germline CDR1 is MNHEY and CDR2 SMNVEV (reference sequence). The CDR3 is CASTGTGSRSPLHF. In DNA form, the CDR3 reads TGTGCCAGCACCGGGACAGGGTCTCGTTCACCCCTCCACTTT.

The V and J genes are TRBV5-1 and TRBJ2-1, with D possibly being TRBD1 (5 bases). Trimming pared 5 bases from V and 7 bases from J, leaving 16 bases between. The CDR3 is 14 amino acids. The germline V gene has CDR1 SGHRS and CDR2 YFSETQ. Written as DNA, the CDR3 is TGCGCCAGCAGTACCGCCGGCAGGGCGAATGAGCAGTTCTTC. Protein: CASSTAGRANEQFF.

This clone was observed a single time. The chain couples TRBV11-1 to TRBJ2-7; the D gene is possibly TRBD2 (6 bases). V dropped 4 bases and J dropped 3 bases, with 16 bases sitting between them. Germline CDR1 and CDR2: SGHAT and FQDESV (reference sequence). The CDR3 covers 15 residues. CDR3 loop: CASSSLGGASYEQYF. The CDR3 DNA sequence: TGTGCCAGCAGCTCCCTAGGCGGGGCGAGCTACGAGCAGTACTTC. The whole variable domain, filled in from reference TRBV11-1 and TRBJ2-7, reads EAEVAQSPRYKITEKSQAVAFWCDPISGHATLYWYRQILGQGPELLVQFQDESVVDDSQLPKDRFSAERLKGVDSTLKIQPAELGDSAMYLCASSSLGGASYEQYFGPGTRLTVT.

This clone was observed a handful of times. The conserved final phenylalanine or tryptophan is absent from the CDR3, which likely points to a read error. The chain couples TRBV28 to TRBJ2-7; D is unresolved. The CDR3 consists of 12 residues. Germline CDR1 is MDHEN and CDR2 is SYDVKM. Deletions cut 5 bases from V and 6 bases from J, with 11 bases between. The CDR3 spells CASSVGVSEQYL. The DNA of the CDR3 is TGTGCCAGCAGTGTTGGAGTAAGCGAGCAGTACCTC.

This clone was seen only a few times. CDR3 in DNA: TGTGCCTGCCAGGTCCTCACAGATACGCAGTATTTT. As protein: CACQVLTDTQYF. This chain links TRBV30 with TRBJ2-3; the D is unclear. The CDR3 runs 12 residues. Germline loops: CDR1 GTSNPN, CDR2 SVGIG (reference sequence). Between the trimmed V and J ends, which lost 6 bases and 2 bases, there was a span of 9 bases. Full variable domain (rest looked up from reference TRBV30 and TRBJ2-3): SQTIHQWPATLVQPVGSPLSLECTVEGTSNPNLYWYRQAAGRGLQLLFYSVGIGQISSEVPQNLSASRPQDRQFILSSKKLLLSDSGFYLCACQVLTDTQYFGPGTRLTVL.

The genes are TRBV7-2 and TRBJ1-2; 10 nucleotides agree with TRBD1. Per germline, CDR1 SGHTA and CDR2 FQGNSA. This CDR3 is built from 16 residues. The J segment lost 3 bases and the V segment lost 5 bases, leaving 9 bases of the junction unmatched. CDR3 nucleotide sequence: TGTGCCAGCAGCGACCCCTCCGGGACAGGGGACTATGGCTACACCTTC. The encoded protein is CASSDPSGTGDYGYTF.

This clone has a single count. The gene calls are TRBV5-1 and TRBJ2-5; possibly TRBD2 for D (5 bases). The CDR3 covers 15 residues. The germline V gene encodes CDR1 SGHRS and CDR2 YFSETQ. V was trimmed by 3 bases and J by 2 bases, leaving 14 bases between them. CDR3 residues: CASSSRGLRQETQYF. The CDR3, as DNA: TGCGCCAGCAGCTCCCGAGGGCTGAGGCAAGAGACCCAGTACTTC.

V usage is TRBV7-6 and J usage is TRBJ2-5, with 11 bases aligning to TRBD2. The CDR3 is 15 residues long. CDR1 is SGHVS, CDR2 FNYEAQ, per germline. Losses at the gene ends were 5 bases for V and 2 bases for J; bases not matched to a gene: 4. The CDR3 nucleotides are TGTGCCAGCAGCCCCCTAGCGGGGGGACAAGAGACCCAGTACTTC. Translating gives CASSPLAGGQETQYF.

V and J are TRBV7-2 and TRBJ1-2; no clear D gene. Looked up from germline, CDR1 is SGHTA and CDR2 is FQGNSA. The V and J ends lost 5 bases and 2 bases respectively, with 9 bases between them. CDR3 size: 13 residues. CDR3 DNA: TGTGCCAGCAGCCCCCTCAGGAACTATGGCTACACCTTC. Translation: CASSPLRNYGYTF.